Listed below are T cell receptor beta chains from one sample, sequenced in a study of cytomegalovirus exposure and HLA in healthy donors. Sequencing was performed with immunoSEQ multiplex PCR; in TCRdb, only in-frame clones are kept and a portion is missing. Among more than 95,000 clones, less than 85% were seen once, and the ten largest hold approximately 5.3%. Sequencing was carried out using PBMCs. Every receptor here comes from a woman younger than 35 in good health and CMV-seropositive. Each CDR3 is given with its conserved first and last residue. Fields, in order: CDR3 DNA, CDR3 protein, D gene, clone size, J gene, V gene. The D gene is left open where the match is weak. For some rows the clone size is stated as once, few or many, or as a class when expanded; others skip it.

TGTGCCAGCAGTTTAGGGACAGGCCACGAGCAGTACTTC,CASSLGTGHEQYF,TRBD1,once,TRBJ2-7,TRBV28
TGTGCCAGCAGCTTGACCAGAACCTACGAGCAGTACTTC,CASSLTRTYEQYF,NA,few,TRBJ2-7,TRBV5-5
TGTGCCAGCAGCACCCAGTGGGGCGGCACCGGGGAGCTGTTTTTT,CASSTQWGGTGELFF,NA,once,TRBJ2-2,TRBV6-5
TGTGCCAGCAGTGACTGGGAGAGGAACGATCAGCCCCAGCATTTT,CASSDWERNDQPQHF,NA,NA,TRBJ1-5,TRBV6-4
TGTGCCAGCAGTCCAGACATTAGGCAGCCCCAGCATTTT,CASSPDIRQPQHF,NA,NA,TRBJ1-5,TRBV28
TGTGCCAGCAGCTTGTCTAGTACGGGTAATGAGCAGTTCTTC,CASSLSSTGNEQFF,NA,NA,TRBJ2-1,TRBV11-2
TGTGCCAGCAGTGAATTCCGCTCTGGGGCCAACGTCCTGACTTTC,CASSEFRSGANVLTF,NA,NA,TRBJ2-6,TRBV2
TGTGCCAGCAGCTGGGAGGTTGGGCTTTCGTACGAGCAGTACTTC,CASSWEVGLSYEQYF,NA,NA,TRBJ2-7,TRBV5-4
TGTGCCAGCAGGAACAGTAGGGGTAATGAAAAACTGTTTTTT,CASRNSRGNEKLFF,NA,few,TRBJ1-4,TRBV6-5
TGCAGCGTCCAACGGACAGGGGTCGAGCAGTACTTC,CSVQRTGVEQYF,TRBD1,NA,TRBJ2-7,TRBV29-1
TGCGCCAGCAAGTCCCTAGCGGCCTACGAGCAGTACTTC,CASKSLAAYEQYF,TRBD2,NA,TRBJ2-7,TRBV5-1
TGTGCCAGTAGTATAGCTGCCAGGGCAGATCAGCCCCAGCATTTT,CASSIAARADQPQHF,NA,NA,TRBJ1-5,TRBV19
TGTGCCAGCAGCTTAGAGAGACTAGCGAGAAAAAACAATGAGCAGTTCTTC,CASSLERLARKNNEQFF,TRBD2,NA,TRBJ2-1,TRBV7-2
TGTGCCAGCAGCTCCGAAGAACCGGACAGGAGGATTAACTATGGCTACACCTTC,CASSSEEPDRRINYGYTF,TRBD1,few,TRBJ1-2,TRBV9
TGTGCCAGCAGTTTATCGAGGGGGGCGACTAGCGGGATTTTGGATGAGCAGTTCTTC,CASSLSRGATSGILDEQFF,TRBD2,NA,TRBJ2-1,TRBV28
TGTGCCAGCAGCTTAGCGGGGGGGAGAGCTTTCTTT,CASSLAGGRAFF,NA,NA,TRBJ1-1,TRBV7-6
TGTGCCAGCAGCTCATGGGACAGGGGTTTCACTGAAGCTTTCTTT,CASSSWDRGFTEAFF,TRBD1,NA,TRBJ1-1,TRBV11-2
TGTGCCAGCAGCCCGTCAGGGGGCAGTTCCTCCTATGGCTACACCTTC,CASSPSGGSSSYGYTF,TRBD1,NA,TRBJ1-2,TRBV5-6
TGTGCCTGGAGTGAAGCTACAGTGAGCTATGGCTACACCTTC,CAWSEATVSYGYTF,NA,NA,TRBJ1-2,TRBV30
TGTGCCAGCAGTTCAGAGATTAGCGGGAGGTACACAGATACGCAGTATTTT,CASSSEISGRYTDTQYF,TRBD2,once,TRBJ2-3,TRBV7-2
TGCGCCAGCAGGCGGTCCGCAAATCGGGACTCAAGTCAGCCCCAGCATTTT,CASRRSANRDSSQPQHF,NA,NA,TRBJ1-5,TRBV4-1
TGTGCCAGCAGCGTAGCCGACACCGGGGAGCTGTTTTTT,CASSVADTGELFF,NA,NA,TRBJ2-2,TRBV9
TGTGCCAGCAGTGCAGCGACTAGCGGGAGTATGGAGCAGTACTTC,CASSAATSGSMEQYF,TRBD2,NA,TRBJ2-7,TRBV27
TGTGCCAGCAGCCAAGAGGCGAACACTGAAGCTTTCTTT,CASSQEANTEAFF,NA,NA,TRBJ1-1,TRBV4-2
TGTGCCAGCAGTTTCGGTGACAGGGGTGGCTACACCTTC,CASSFGDRGGYTF,TRBD1,NA,TRBJ1-2,TRBV27
TGCGCCAGCAGCTTCGGCCTAGCGGCTTACGAGCAGTACTTC,CASSFGLAAYEQYF,TRBD2,NA,TRBJ2-7,TRBV5-1
TGTGCCAGCACAGGGCGAGACAATGAGCAGTTCTTC,CASTGRDNEQFF,NA,NA,TRBJ2-1,TRBV5-4
TGCGCCAGCAGTGAGACCAGCGGGAGAACCGCGAACACCGGGGAGCTGTTTTTT,CASSETSGRTANTGELFF,TRBD2,NA,TRBJ2-2,TRBV10-1
TGTGCCAGCAGCTTAGTACAGGCTACCGATACGCAGTATTTT,CASSLVQATDTQYF,NA,NA,TRBJ2-3,TRBV7-9
TGTGCCAGCAGTTACTCGACTACGAAAGCTTTCTTT,CASSYSTTKAFF,NA,once,TRBJ1-1,TRBV6-6
TGTGCCAGCACCCCTCCAGCGGGAACCTTCAATGAGCAGTTCTTC,CASTPPAGTFNEQFF,TRBD2,NA,TRBJ2-1,TRBV14
TGTGCCATCAGTGAGTCGGTGGCAGGGGACCAGCCCCAGCATTTT,CAISESVAGDQPQHF,NA,NA,TRBJ1-5,TRBV10-3
TGCGCCAGCAGCCAAGACGATCAAGCGGGAGGTTCCTACAATGAGCAGTTCTTC,CASSQDDQAGGSYNEQFF,TRBD2,NA,TRBJ2-1,TRBV4-1
TGTGCCAGTAGTATTAGGGCCCGGGGCAGGGAGGGCACTGAAGCTTTCTTT,CASSIRARGREGTEAFF,NA,NA,TRBJ1-1,TRBV19
TGTGCCAGCAGCTTAGACGGCTCCTACGAGCAGTACTTC,CASSLDGSYEQYF,NA,medium-sized,TRBJ2-7,TRBV7-9
TGTGCCAGCAGTACCGGGACTGGCTACGAGCAGTACTTC,CASSTGTGYEQYF,NA,NA,TRBJ2-7,TRBV11-2
TGTGCCAGTAGTATAACGGACAGAAACTACGAGCAGTACTTC,CASSITDRNYEQYF,NA,NA,TRBJ2-7,TRBV19
TGTGCCAGCAGTACCCCCGACAGGTCCCACTATGGCTACACCTTC,CASSTPDRSHYGYTF,NA,NA,TRBJ1-2,TRBV6-6
TGTGCCAGCAGAAATGAGGACAGGGGACGAGGCTACACCTTC,CASRNEDRGRGYTF,TRBD1,NA,TRBJ1-2,TRBV6-1
TGTGCCAGCAGTTTCCCAGGGGGTAGTAACGAGCAGTACTTC,CASSFPGGSNEQYF,TRBD1,few,TRBJ2-7,TRBV28
TGTGCCAGCAGTTACTCGAAGGAGAGCTCCTACGAGCAGTACTTC,CASSYSKESSYEQYF,NA,NA,TRBJ2-7,TRBV6-5
TGTGCCAGCATGACAGATTTGAACACTGAAGCTTTCTTT,CASMTDLNTEAFF,NA,NA,TRBJ1-1,TRBV27
TGTGCCACTACAGATCCAGGGACTGAAGCTTTCTTT,CATTDPGTEAFF,NA,NA,TRBJ1-1,TRBV2
TGTGCCTGGAGCCGGGGGGAAAGGACCCAGTACTTC,CAWSRGERTQYF,TRBD2,NA,TRBJ2-5,TRBV30
TGCGCCAGCAGCGGGACAGGGGGCTTCACTGAAGCTTTCTTT,CASSGTGGFTEAFF,TRBD1,NA,TRBJ1-1,TRBV5-1
TGTGCCAGCAGCTCCTATAGCAATCAGCCCCAGCATTTT,CASSSYSNQPQHF,NA,NA,TRBJ1-5,TRBV5-6
TGTGCCAGCACCGCGGGGCTCTATGGCTACACCTTC,CASTAGLYGYTF,NA,NA,TRBJ1-2,TRBV28
TGCGCCAGCAGTCTAAGAGGGGGAGAGACCCAGTACTTC,CASSLRGGETQYF,NA,NA,TRBJ2-5,TRBV10-2
TGTGCCAGCAGCATTGTCACAACGAATAGCAATCAGCCCCAGCATTTT,CASSIVTTNSNQPQHF,NA,NA,TRBJ1-5,TRBV21-1
TGTGCCAGCAGTTTGGCCCATAGCAATCAGCCCCAGCATTTT,CASSLAHSNQPQHF,NA,NA,TRBJ1-5,TRBV28
TGTGCCAGCAGCTTACAAAGCGGGAACACTGAAGCTTTCTTT,CASSLQSGNTEAFF,NA,NA,TRBJ1-1,TRBV7-9
TGTGCCACCAGCAGACCAGTTTTGGCTGAAAAACTGTTTTTT,CATSRPVLAEKLFF,NA,NA,TRBJ1-4,TRBV15
TGTGCCAGCTCACCCTACTCGACCGGGACTCTTTCGCCCCAGCATTTT,CASSPYSTGTLSPQHF,NA,NA,TRBJ1-5,TRBV18
TGCGCCAGCAGTGAGTCGACAGGGGAGGCCGGGGAGCTGTTTTTT,CASSESTGEAGELFF,TRBD1,NA,TRBJ2-2,TRBV10-2
TGTGCCAGCAGTTCCGGGACTAGCTGGTACAATGAGCAGTTCTTC,CASSSGTSWYNEQFF,TRBD2,NA,TRBJ2-1,TRBV27
TGTGCCAGCAGTTACTCCACTAGCGGGACTTACGAGCAGTACTTC,CASSYSTSGTYEQYF,TRBD2,few,TRBJ2-7,TRBV6-5